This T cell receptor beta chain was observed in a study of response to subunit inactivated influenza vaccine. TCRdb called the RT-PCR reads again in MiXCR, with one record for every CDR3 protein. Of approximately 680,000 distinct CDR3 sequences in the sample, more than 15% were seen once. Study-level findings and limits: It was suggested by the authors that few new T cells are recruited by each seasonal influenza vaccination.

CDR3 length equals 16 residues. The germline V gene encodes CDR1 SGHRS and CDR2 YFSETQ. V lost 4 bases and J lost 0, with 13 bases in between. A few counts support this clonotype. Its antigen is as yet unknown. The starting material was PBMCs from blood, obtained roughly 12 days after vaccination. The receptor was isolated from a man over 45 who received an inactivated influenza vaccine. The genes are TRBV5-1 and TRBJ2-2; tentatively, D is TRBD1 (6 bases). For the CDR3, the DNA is TGCGCCAGCAGCCAGACGGGACACCCGAACACCGGGGAGCTGTTTTTT. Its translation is CASSQTGHPNTGELFF.